The 18 T cell receptor beta chains below all came from one sample that was sequenced in a study of blood T cells in healthy people across ages. A second PCR, run for about 7 to 11 cycles, used a sample-barcoded 5' primer plus a J-beta primer mix. TCRdb reprocessed the 5' RACE reads with MiXCR, giving one entry per CDR3 protein. The table has around 1.5 million distinct CDR3 sequences, 34% seen once. The sample taken for sequencing was blood. All receptors derive from a woman aged 25 to 39 in good health.

The chain employs TRBV7-9 and TRBJ2-7; no definite D call. CDR3 length equals 15 residues. CDR1 is SEHNR and CDR2 is FQNEAQ in the germline V gene (reference sequence). Trimming stripped 1 base from V and 3 bases from J, with 13 bases between. Written as DNA, the CDR3 is TGTGCCAGCAGCTTAGGTATCAACAACCGCTACGAGCAGTACTTC. This translates into CASSLGINNRYEQYF.

V gene TRBV7-2 combines with J gene TRBJ2-2; 7 nucleotides line up with TRBD1. CDR3 size: 15 residues. CDR1 is SGHTA, CDR2 FQGNSA, per germline. V shed 3 bases, J shed 3 bases, and the junction held 4 bases outside the gene matches. This CDR3 is CASSFWDSYTGELFF. The CDR3 DNA reads TGTGCCAGCAGCTTCTGGGACAGCTACACCGGGGAGCTGTTTTTT.

This clonotype was picked up a small number of times. The chain joins TRBV11-2 to TRBJ1-6; D call uncertain. The CDR3 runs 13 residues. From germline, CDR1 is SGHAT and CDR2 FQNNGV. With 5 bases removed from V and 6 bases from J, the gap between germline ends came to 8 bases. The CDR3 protein is CASSPGRNSPLHF. The DNA of the CDR3 is TGTGCCAGCAGCCCAGGACGTAATTCACCCCTCCACTTT.

This chain links TRBV7-2 with TRBJ1-5; D unresolved. CDR1 is SGHTA, CDR2 FQGNSA, per germline. The V end was cut by 3 bases, the J end by 3 bases, with 9 bases between. CDR3 length: 14 residues. The CDR3 coding sequence is TGTGCCAGCAGCTTTTTAGGAGTCAATCAGCCCCAGCATTTT. Its protein product is CASSFLGVNQPQHF. Full variable domain (rest looked up from reference TRBV7-2 and TRBJ1-5): GAGVSQSPSNKVTEKGKDVELRCDPISGHTALYWYRQSLGQGLEFLIYFQGNSAPDKSGLPSDRFSAERTGGSVSTLTIQRTQQEDSAVYLCASSFLGVNQPQHFGDGTRLSIL.

This chain links TRBV7-9 with TRBJ2-7; 7 bases line up with TRBD2. This CDR3 contains 17 residues. J was trimmed by 6 bases and V by 3 bases; bases with no gene match: 17. The germline V gene encodes CDR1 SEHNR and CDR2 FQNEAQ (reference sequence). The CDR3 bases are TGTGCCAGCAGCTTGGGAGGGTTGGTAACGGTCAGCGGCGAGCAGTACTTC. This gives the protein CASSLGGLVTVSGEQYF.

V is TRBV20-1 and J is TRBJ2-3; no reliable D call. Deletions cut 4 bases from V and 0 bases from J, with 17 bases between. CDR3 length: 16 residues. Germline V gives CDR1 DFQATT, CDR2 SNEGSKA (reference sequence). This CDR3 reads CSAISRARPSTDTQYF. The CDR3 nucleotides are TGCAGTGCTATTTCTCGGGCGCGCCCTAGCACAGATACGCAGTATTTT.

The chain has TRBV3-1 and TRBJ1-4, with 8 bases identical to TRBD1. The CDR3 is made up of 15 amino acids. Germline assignment: CDR1 LGHDT and CDR2 YNNKEL (reference sequence). V lost 4 bases to trimming and J lost 5 bases; unmatched junction nucleotides: 6. CDR3 nucleotide sequence: TGTGCCAGCAGCCCAGGGGGCCAATGGAATGAAAAACTGTTTTTT. Translation: CASSPGGQWNEKLFF.

The chain couples TRBV20-1 to TRBJ2-7; D gene uncertain. Trimming stripped 5 bases from V and 2 bases from J, with 7 bases between. CDR1 and CDR2 (germline): DFQATT, SNEGSKA (reference sequence). CDR3 length: 11 residues. The CDR3 DNA follows: TGCAGTGCTCCTAGAACCTACGAGCAGTACTTC. This translates into CSAPRTYEQYF.

J is TRBJ2-5 and V is TRBV20-1; 7 bases match TRBD2. Trimming took 6 bases from V and 0 from J; bases not matched to a gene: 22. The CDR3 covers 19 residues. CDR1 DFQATT and CDR2 SNEGSKA come from the germline V gene (reference sequence). CDR3 protein: CSAHAQRLAADLYQETQYF. In nucleotides, the CDR3 is TGCAGTGCCCACGCTCAACGACTAGCAGCAGACTTGTACCAAGAGACCCAGTACTTC.

On this clonotype: A single base separates this from a much larger clone, so it may be a read error. The chain recombines TRBV20-1 with TRBJ2-7; 9 bases line up with TRBD2. Germline-derived CDR1 and CDR2 are DFQATT and SNEGSKA (reference sequence). The V gene end was trimmed by 6 bases and the J gene end by 12 bases; junction bases not matched to a gene: 12. The CDR3 contains 12 residues. CDR3 DNA: TGCAGTGCCCCGCACTCGCGGGAGGGGCGGTACTTC. It is translated as CSAPHSREGRYF.

The chain carries TRBV7-8 and TRBJ2-1; 9 nucleotides align to TRBD2. V dropped 5 bases and J dropped 4; count of bases not matched to a gene: 9. CDR1 is SGHVS, CDR2 FQNEAQ, per germline. This CDR3 region has 16 residues. The CDR3 loop reads CASSPLAGGPYNEQFF. The CDR3 DNA is TGTGCCAGCAGCCCACTGGCGGGAGGGCCTTACAATGAGCAGTTCTTC.

The V and J genes are TRBV25-1 and TRBJ1-4, with 7 bases matching TRBD1. This CDR3 spans 15 amino acids. Germline values: CDR1 MGHDK, CDR2 SYGVNS. The V segment lost 2 bases and the J segment 8 bases; nucleotides outside the gene matches: 8. CDR3 residues: CASSERRQGGEKLFF. The CDR3 DNA reads as TGTGCCAGCAGTGAAAGGCGACAGGGTGGGGAAAAACTGTTTTTT.

The chain carries TRBV20-1 and TRBJ2-7; 7 bases are shared with TRBD2. Germline lookup yields CDR1 DFQATT and CDR2 SNEGSKA (reference sequence). The CDR3 contains 14 residues. V shed 3 bases, J shed 0 bases, and the junction held 5 bases outside the gene matches. DNA of the CDR3: TGCAGTGCTAGGCGGGGGACCCGCTCCTACGAGCAGTACTTC. It yields the protein CSARRGTRSYEQYF.

This rearrangement joins TRBV24-1 to TRBJ2-7; no firm D call. Germline assignment: CDR1 KGHDR and CDR2 SFDVKD. Trimming removed 4 bases from V and 0 bases from J, with 12 bases in between. The CDR3 length is 15 residues. CDR3 sequence: CATSEGRKHSYEQYF. The CDR3 DNA follows: TGTGCCACCAGTGAGGGTAGGAAACACTCCTACGAGCAGTACTTC.

This sequence joins TRBV21-1 and TRBJ2-5. TRBV21-1 corresponds to a pseudogene. The CDR3 is 15 amino acids. CDR3 in amino acids: CASSKDDRVTETQYF. CDR3 nucleotides: TGTGCCAGCAGCAAAGATGACCGAGTAACGGAGACCCAGTACTTC.

Worth noting for this clonotype: A much bigger clone sits one base away, suggesting this may be a read error. The CDR3 sequence: CTSSLAGLADSYEQYF. In DNA form, the CDR3 reads TGTACCAGCAGCCTAGCCGGACTAGCGGACTCCTACGAGCAGTACTTC. The chain couples TRBV13 to TRBJ2-7, with TRBD2 identical over 10 bases. The germline V gene has CDR1 PRHDT and CDR2 FYEKMQ (reference sequence). The CDR3 has 16 residues.

This clonotype occurred a few times. Being one base from a much bigger clone, this may be a read error. The J gene is TRBJ2-1, the V gene TRBV29-1; no reliable D call. Between the trimmed V and J ends, which lost 7 bases and 1 base, there was a span of 8 bases. The CDR3 contains 12 residues. Germline CDR1 SQVTM, CDR2 ANQGSEA. CDR3 residues: CSGYPSYNEQFF. The DNA of the CDR3 is TGCAGCGGTTATCCATCCTACAATGAGCAGTTCTTC.

The chain combines TRBV12-3 or TRBV12-4 with TRBJ1-2, with 11 bases that match TRBD1. Trimming at V came to 6 bases and at J to 10 bases, leaving 7 bases not matched to a gene. CDR3 size: 13 residues. The chain's CDR3 is CASSPGTGGVYTF. DNA for the CDR3: TGTGCCAGCAGCCCCGGGACAGGGGGAGTCTACACCTTC.